Listed here are 26 T cell receptor beta chains from one sample, sequenced in a study of T cell responses to AZD1222 COVID-19 vaccine. Profiling relied on immunoSEQ multiplex PCR, and the TCRdb table lists in-frame clones only, not all of them. The data contain roughly 85,000 clones, roughly nine tenths of them singletons. The sample in question was peripheral blood, obtained on day 0 of AZD1222 vaccination. The source of these receptors is an adult in good health.

This clone occurred once. CDR3 loop: CASSLGQVSRANNSPLHF. In DNA, the CDR3 is TGTGCCAGCAGCTTAGGCCAGGTCTCCAGGGCCAATAATTCACCCCTCCACTTT. The chain links TRBV13 to TRBJ1-6; TRBD1 might be the D (5 bases). Germline V lookup: CDR1 PRHDT, CDR2 FYEKMQ (reference sequence). The CDR3 has 18 residues. Trimming removed 0 bases at V and 5 bases at J, with 17 bases between. Supplemented by reference TRBV13 and TRBJ1-6, the full variable domain reads AAGVIQSPRHLIKEKRETATLKCYPIPRHDTVYWYQQGPGQDPQFLISFYEKMQSDKGSIPDRFSAQQFSDYHSELNMSSLELGDSALYFCASSLGQVSRANNSPLHFGNGTRLTVT.

With regard to this clone: Other DNA sequences in this specimen translate into the identical CDR3. The rearrangement joins TRBV18 to TRBJ2-2; D is uncertain. Germline CDR1 KGHSH, CDR2 LQKENI. The CDR3 loop spans 13 amino acids. Deletions cut 1 base from V and 3 bases from J, with 3 bases between. The CDR3 DNA is TGTGCCAGCTCACCACGGGACACCGGGGAGCTGTTTTTT. Protein product: CASSPRDTGELFF.

This chain connects TRBV28 to TRBJ1-3, with no clear D. This CDR3 spans 15 amino acids. The ends were cut back, 1 base at V and 0 bases at J, with 7 bases in the middle. Germline lookup yields CDR1 MDHEN and CDR2 SYDVKM. CDR3 sequence reads: CASSLYTASGNTIYF. For the CDR3, the DNA is TGTGCCAGCAGTTTATACACCGCCTCTGGAAACACCATATATTTT.

With respect to this clone: Other nucleotide sequences in the sample specify the same CDR3. The gene calls are TRBV6-1 and TRBJ1-4, with no clear D. The CDR3 covers 14 residues. V was cut by 2 bases and J by 0 bases, with 4 bases left in between. Germline CDR1 reads MNHNS; CDR2 reads SASEGT. In nucleotides, the CDR3 is TGTGCCAGCAGTGAAAGGGCAACTAATGAAAAACTGTTTTTT. This gives the protein CASSERATNEKLFF.

The V call is TRBV21-1, the J call TRBJ2-7; TRBD2, the table's D call, lacks a check against the DNA. TRBV21-1 is a pseudogene. This CDR3 is 16 amino acids long. The chain's CDR3 is CASSKRGGRYLYEQYF. The CDR3 DNA follows: TGTGCCAGCAGCAAACGGGGCGGGAGGTACCTCTACGAGCAGTACTTC.

The chain couples TRBV5-4 to TRBJ1-4; TRBD1 might be the D (5 bases). Deletions cut 1 base from V and 5 bases from J, with 12 bases between. The CDR3 extends over 15 amino acids. The germline V gene encodes CDR1 SGHNT and CDR2 YYREEE (reference sequence). CDR3: CASSLRQGVNEKLFF. CDR3 in DNA: TGTGCCAGCAGCTTGCGGCAGGGAGTGAATGAAAAACTGTTTTTT. Complete variable domain (other parts from reference TRBV5-4 and TRBJ1-4): ETGVTQSPTHLIKTRGQQVTLRCSSQSGHNTVSWYQQALGQGPQFIFQYYREEENGRGNFPPRFSGLQFPNYSSELNVNALELDDSALYLCASSLRQGVNEKLFFGSGTQLSVL.

This rearrangement joins TRBV3-1 (or the pseudogene TRBV3-2) to TRBJ2-6, with unresolved D. Germline V gene data show CDR1 as LGHDT and CDR2 as YNNKEL (reference sequence). The CDR3 runs to 15 residues. V shed 1 base and J shed 0 bases, with 4 bases lying between them. CDR3 coding DNA: TGTGCCAGCAGCCAAGGGGGCTCTGGGGCCAACGTCCTGACTTTC. This codes for CASSQGGSGANVLTF.

The CDR3 loop reads CASSPRQRSGNTIYF. The CDR3 nucleotides read TGTGCCAGCAGCCCCCGACAGCGCTCTGGAAACACCATATATTTT. This chain connects TRBV11-2 to TRBJ1-3, with D maybe TRBD1 (5 bases). Germline CDR1 is SGHAT and CDR2 is FQNNGV. There are 15 residues in the CDR3. Trimming shortened V by 5 bases and J by 0 bases, and 11 bases separated the two germline ends. Full variable domain (remainder filled in from reference TRBV11-2 and TRBJ1-3): EAGVAQSPRYKIIEKRQSVAFWCNPISGHATLYWYQQILGQGPKLLIQFQNNGVVDDSQLPKDRFSAERLKGVDSTLKIQPAKLEDSAVYLCASSPRQRSGNTIYFGEGSWLTVV.

J is TRBJ2-7 and V is TRBV5-1; 9 bases fit TRBD1. The CDR3 length is 14 residues. V lost 1 base and J lost 3; bases outside the gene matches: 2. Germline loops: CDR1 SGHRS, CDR2 YFSETQ. The CDR3 sequence: CASSLTGGVYEQYF. The CDR3 DNA sequence: TGCGCCAGCAGCTTGACAGGGGGCGTCTACGAGCAGTACTTC.

V gene TRBV7-2 combines with J gene TRBJ1-1; possible D gene TRBD1, 6 bases. Germline loops: CDR1 SGHTA, CDR2 FQGNSA. Trimming shortened V by 3 bases and J by 4 bases, and 15 bases separated the two germline ends. There are 15 residues in the CDR3. The CDR3 nucleotides are TGTGCCAGCAGCTTTGACGGAACAGGGAGCACTGAAGCTTTCTTT. Amino acids: CASSFDGTGSTEAFF.

This chain uses TRBV9 with TRBJ2-1, with a tentative D call TRBD2 (6 bases). There are 13 residues in the CDR3. V lost 2 bases and J lost 5, with 8 bases in between. CDR1 SGDLS and CDR2 YYNGEE come from the germline V gene. The chain's CDR3 is CASSVGLHNEQFF. In nucleotides, the CDR3 is TGTGCCAGCAGCGTGGGACTCCACAATGAGCAGTTCTTC.

The J gene is TRBJ2-6, the V gene TRBV27; 12 bases line up with TRBD1. CDR3 length: 19 residues. Trimming cost V 6 bases and J 4 bases; bases outside gene matches: 13. The V gene's germline CDR1 is MNHEY and CDR2 SMNVEV (reference sequence). CDR3 region: CASSRLSGTGGAGANVLTF. The CDR3 bases are TGTGCCAGCAGCCGCCTCTCCGGGACAGGGGGCGCCGGGGCCAACGTCCTGACTTTC.

The J gene is TRBJ1-3, the V gene TRBV5-4; D is undetermined. The CDR3 is 15 residues long. Germline V gene lookup returns CDR1 SGHNT and CDR2 YYREEE (reference sequence). The V gene lost 0 bases and the J gene lost 1 base, with 8 bases spanning the gap. The CDR3 DNA sequence: TGTGCCAGCAGCTTGGGTGCCAGGTCTGGAAACACCATATATTTT. It translates to CASSLGARSGNTIYF. The whole variable domain, remainder taken from reference TRBV5-4 and TRBJ1-3, is ETGVTQSPTHLIKTRGQQVTLRCSSQSGHNTVSWYQQALGQGPQFIFQYYREEENGRGNFPPRFSGLQFPNYSSELNVNALELDDSALYLCASSLGARSGNTIYFGEGSWLTVV.

The table lists this clone with a count of one. The chain recombines TRBV11-2 with TRBJ2-3; no clear D. The germline V and J ends were trimmed by 1 base and 0 bases, with 8 bases remaining between them. The CDR3 length is 15 residues. CDR1 and CDR2 from the germline V gene are SGHAT and FQNNGV. The CDR3 DNA sequence: TGTGCCAGCAGCTTAGTGAACCCTAGCACAGATACGCAGTATTTT. Its protein is CASSLVNPSTDTQYF.

The sample holds a few counts of this clone. V is TRBV29-1 and J is TRBJ1-5; D is ambiguous. The CDR3 is 13 amino acids. Germline loops: CDR1 SQVTM, CDR2 ANQGSEA. Trimming took off 3 bases at V and 5 bases at J, with 11 bases between the two ends. CDR3 loop: CSVDQGPDQPQHF. The CDR3 bases are TGCAGCGTTGACCAAGGGCCTGATCAGCCCCAGCATTTT.

The V gene is TRBV7-9, the J gene TRBJ2-6; D uncertain. The CDR3 has 13 residues. CDR1 and CDR2 (germline): SEHNR, FQNEAQ (reference sequence). The ends were cut back, 10 bases at V and 1 base at J, with 8 bases in the middle. CDR3 nucleotides: TGTGCCACCAGGACGTCTGGGGCCAACGTCCTGACTTTC. This encodes CATRTSGANVLTF.

The J gene is TRBJ1-4, the V gene TRBV30; 12 nucleotides match TRBD1. Germline V gene data show CDR1 as GTSNPN and CDR2 as SVGIG (reference sequence). J gave up 8 bases and V 4 bases, and 8 bases lay outside the gene matches. The CDR3 extends over 15 amino acids. The CDR3 loop reads CAWMGQGAREEKLFF. DNA for the CDR3: TGTGCCTGGATGGGACAGGGGGCGCGGGAGGAAAAACTGTTTTTT.

In nucleotides, the CDR3 is TGTGCCAGCAGCGTAGAGTTGATAGCGGGAGTGGGTAGGACCGGGGAGCTGTTTTTT. It yields the protein CASSVELIAGVGRTGELFF. The V call is TRBV9, the J call TRBJ2-2; TRBD2 aligns across 9 bases. The CDR3 sequence is 19 residues long. V shed 0 bases and J 5 bases; nucleotides not matched to a gene: 14. The germline V gene has CDR1 SGDLS and CDR2 YYNGEE.

This clone was seen a few times. V gene TRBV2 combines with J gene TRBJ2-3; 8 bases align to TRBD2. V lost 10 bases and J lost 6; bases outside the gene matches: 18. Germline lookup yields CDR1 SNHLY and CDR2 FYNNEI. This CDR3 has 16 amino acids. CDR3 nucleotides: TGTGCCATACTCGTACCGGGACTAGTGGTTCTGGATACGCAGTATTTT. This codes for CAILVPGLVVLDTQYF.

This chain joins TRBV6-5 and TRBJ2-3; no definite D call. Germline CDR1 is MNHEY and CDR2 is SVGAGI. This CDR3 is built from 14 residues. Trimming left V 3 bases short and J 4 bases short, with 11 bases between. The CDR3 DNA follows: TGTGCCAGCAGTTATAATTGGCGGCCAGATACGCAGTATTTT. Residues: CASSYNWRPDTQYF.

This rearrangement joins TRBV10-3 to TRBJ2-5, with D possibly matching TRBD2 (6 bases). Trimming took off 4 bases at V and 5 bases at J, with 17 bases between the two ends. Germline loops: CDR1 ENHRY, CDR2 SYGVKD. There are 15 residues in the CDR3. The CDR3 sequence: CAISADGGSGETQYF. For the CDR3, the DNA is TGTGCCATCAGTGCCGACGGAGGGTCGGGGGAGACCCAGTACTTC.

The rearrangement uses TRBV19 and TRBJ2-1; D unresolved. The germline V and J ends were trimmed by 3 bases and 5 bases, with 8 bases remaining between them. Germline-derived CDR1 and CDR2 are LNHDA and SQIVND (reference sequence). The CDR3 is 13 residues long. Written as DNA, the CDR3 is TGTGCCAGTAGTATTTCACAGCACAATGAGCAGTTCTTC. This translates into CASSISQHNEQFF.

The chain combines TRBV12-5 with TRBJ1-6; weak D call: TRBD1 (6 bases). Germline assignment: CDR1 LGHNT and CDR2 FRNRAP. The V end lost 5 bases, the J end lost 5 bases, and 13 bases lay between the germline ends. The CDR3 runs 15 residues. As DNA, the CDR3 is TGTGCTAGTGGTGACCGGGACAAAGATAATTCACCCCTCCACTTT. This sequence encodes CASGDRDKDNSPLHF.

V and J are TRBV28 and TRBJ1-2; D uncertain. The length of the CDR3 is 13 residues. Germline V gene sequence: CDR1 MDHEN, CDR2 SYDVKM. The V and J ends lost 6 bases and 4 bases respectively, with 12 bases between them. Written as DNA, the CDR3 is TGTGCCAGCAGCCCCCCGGGGAGCTATGGCTACACCTTC. It specifies CASSPPGSYGYTF.

This rearrangement joins TRBV16 to TRBJ1-1; possible D gene TRBD1, 5 bases. V lost 4 bases, J lost 4 bases, and 10 bases lay in between. The CDR3 spans 13 residues. CDR1 and CDR2 (germline): KGHSY, FQNENV. CDR3 in DNA: TGTGCCAGCAGCCGGGGCACGGGCACTGAAGCTTTCTTT. Amino acid sequence: CASSRGTGTEAFF.

The chain recombines TRBV19 with TRBJ1-1; D remains unclear. This CDR3 is 14 amino acids long. Trimming pared 6 bases from V and 4 bases from J, leaving 15 bases between. Germline V lookup: CDR1 LNHDA, CDR2 SQIVND (reference sequence). CDR3 nucleotides: TGTGCCAGTAGCCCTCGAATGGATGGCACTGAAGCTTTCTTT. It yields the protein CASSPRMDGTEAFF.